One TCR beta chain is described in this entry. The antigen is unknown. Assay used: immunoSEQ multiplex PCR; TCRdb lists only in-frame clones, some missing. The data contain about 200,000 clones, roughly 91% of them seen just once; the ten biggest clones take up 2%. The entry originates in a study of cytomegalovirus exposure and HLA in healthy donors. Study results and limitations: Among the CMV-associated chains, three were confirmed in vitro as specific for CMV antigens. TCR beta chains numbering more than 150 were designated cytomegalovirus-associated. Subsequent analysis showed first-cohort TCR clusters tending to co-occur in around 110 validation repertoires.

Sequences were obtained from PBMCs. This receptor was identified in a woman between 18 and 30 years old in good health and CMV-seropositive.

This CDR3 is CASSSLNSNTIYF. CDR3 coding DNA: TGTGCCAGCAGTTCACTCAACAGCAACACCATATATTTT. V gene TRBV28 combines with J gene TRBJ1-3; D unresolved. The CDR3 has 13 amino acids. V was trimmed by 4 bases and J by 7 bases, leaving 11 bases between them. The germline gives CDR1 MDHEN, CDR2 SYDVKM. Using reference TRBV28 and TRBJ1-3 for the parts outside the CDR3, the full variable domain is DVKVTQSSRYLVKRTGEKVFLECVQDMDHENMFWYRQDPGLGLRLIYFSYDVKMKEKGDIPEGYSVSREKKERFSLILESASTNQTSMYLCASSSLNSNTIYFGEGSWLTVV.